This TCR beta chain appears in the sequencing data of a study of chemoradiotherapy in HPV16-positive cancers. On the study more broadly: Two HPV16-positive patients' cells yielded candidate HPV-specific clones and common motifs. Study results and caveats: Only a couple of HPV16-positive patients supplied the functional HPV-specificity definition. Candidate HPV-specific clones and E7-related TCR motifs grew in tumor during treatment. HPV-responsive T-cell expansion during chemoradiotherapy was linked to improved recurrence-free survival in HPV16-positive patients.

CDR3 size: 16 residues. Germline V lookup: CDR1 SNHLY, CDR2 FYNNEI. Trimming pared 5 bases from V and 2 bases from J, leaving 16 bases between. Sequenced by immunoSEQ multiplex PCR; TCRdb stores in-frame clones only, minus some. The profile covers about 23,000 clones, with 80% to 90% appearing a single time and over 4.5% taken by the ten largest. This clone was observed a few times. The antigen is not known. Specimen: blood, collected from a patient who underwent chemoradiotherapy. The source is a human donor with HPV-associated anogenital cancer. The J gene is TRBJ2-4, the V gene TRBV2, with a possible D match to TRBD1 (5 bases). The DNA for the CDR3 is TGTGCCAGCAGTCCGTTAGTGGCAGGGACCAAAAACATTCAGTACTTC. Protein product: CASSPLVAGTKNIQYF.